This T cell receptor (beta chain) was recovered during a study of Ad26.COV2.S vaccination and SARS-CoV-2 variants. Method: immunoSEQ multiplex PCR; TCRdb's copy keeps in-frame clones and lacks some. The data hold some 300,000 clones, with 85% to 90% observed a single time. The treatment is: 15 to 20 received Ad26.COV2.S at low or high dose, single or two shots; roughly 5 received placebo; per-sample allocation not given. Sampling occurred on day 63 after the first vaccine or placebo injection. The V and J ends lost 5 bases and 2 bases respectively, with 7 bases between them. This CDR3 is 12 amino acids long. This clone was observed once.

V usage is TRBV12-3 or TRBV12-4 and J usage is TRBJ2-7; D might be TRBD2 (5 bases). The specimen comprised peripheral blood, sampled in a trial of Ad26.COV2.S vaccine versus placebo. The clonotype comes from a person aged 18-65 years who received the Ad26.COV2.S COVID-19 vaccine or a placebo. The CDR3 protein is CASSHGTYEQYF. CDR3 in DNA: TGTGCCAGCAGTCACGGGACCTACGAGCAGTACTTC.